Given below is one TCR beta chain in context. The antigen this receptor binds is unknown. At one end the junction does not follow the germline gene, possibly because of a read error. This sample was taken from a study of blood T cells in healthy people across ages (dated by TCRdb to about 2015). With regard to the full study: Template switching captured roughly one uniquely barcoded TCR beta cDNA molecule per two T cells in model experiments. To track age-related changes in TCR beta repertoire diversity, the study relied on deep sequencing normalized with unique cDNA molecular identifiers. The donors were split into four age groups: young (average about 15 years), middle-aged (39), aged (around 67) and long-lived (more than 80). To avoid experimental bias, donors of different ages were distributed randomly across sequencing lanes. Two additional independent replicas of 1 million unique cDNA reads from the same blood draw were analyzed for two donors (one aged 18 to 30 and one aged 80 or older). The study at large found these results: Because profiling used bulk unsorted PBMCs, naive and antigen-experienced compartments could not be compared conclusively. Total diversity estimates from one million sequenced T cells were considered lower bounds and underestimates. Observed TCR beta diversity correlated strongly with the percentage of naive T cells measured by flow cytometry. As age increased, observed TCR beta diversity per million T cells dropped in a roughly linear way, and a significant reduction was already evident by age 40. Compared with the aged group, the long-lived group had more naive CD4+ T cells, fewer expanded clones and increased TCR diversity, a pattern suggesting age selection. The CMV infection status of donors was not known, potentially confounding age-related changes in expanded clonotypes.

The donors were 40 or so Caucasian individuals from Russia, aged roughly 6 to 90 years, who were systemically healthy. Roughly 10 milliliters of peripheral blood were drawn from each donor into EDTA-treated Vacutainer tubes. Ficoll-Paque density-gradient centrifugation was used to isolate PBMCs, with at least 7 million obtained per sample. Total RNA was extracted from PBMCs with Trizol reagent, with at least 6 micrograms obtained per sample. Naive CD45RAhigh/CD27high T cell percentages were measured by flow cytometry on a PBMC aliquot from every donor. Its CDR3 holds 16 amino acids, cysteine through phenylalanine. Here the CDR3 DNA is all that survives: 48 bases in frame from base 1. The germline V gene gives CDR1 as LGHNA and CDR2 as YSLEER. Receptor amplification or capture employed 5' RACE. Sequencing took place on an Illumina HiSeq 2500. A second PCR of about 7 to 12 cycles was run with a J-beta primer mix and a sample-barcoded 5' primer. A unique molecular identifier was introduced onto each TCR beta cDNA molecule by a template-switch 5' adaptor carrying 12 random nucleotides. At least 2.5 million CDR3-containing paired-end reads were obtained from each sample. The Mint cDNA synthesis kit, primed by a TRBC-specific oligonucleotide, was used to synthesize first-strand cDNA from all RNA. All cDNA was treated with uracil-DNA glycosylase and then went through a first 18-cycle PCR with the universal primers M1SS and BC2_uni_R. In the original analysis: Each sample was normalized by randomly selecting 1 million high-quality reads, each carrying a distinct molecular identifier. Instead of being binned into consensus sequences, reads with shared molecular identifiers were discarded. CDR3 identification, clonotype clustering and error correction used MiTCR with a Q25 quality threshold and the strictest error-elimination algorithm. A nonparametric unseen species model with Euler transformation was used to estimate lower-bound total TCR beta diversity. TCRdb passed the public sequencing reads through fastp at Q25 and MiXCR, retaining productive beta sequences. Merged by CDR3 protein, the rows form single entries marked with the most common genes and DNA. The V and J calls and clone size come from TCRdb's table, not from the authors' own analysis. The sample data list 730,000 or so distinct CDR3 sequences, and over 40% of these were observed just once. Around 32% of the sample goes to the ten largest clones.

The V gene is TRBV4-3 and the J gene is TRBJ2-5, with TRBD2 identical over 10 junction bases. This TCR derives from a man older than 75 in good health. Sequenced material: blood. The DNA sequence is TGCGCCGGCAGCCTTAGGAGCGGGGGGGGACAAGAGACCCAGTACTTC. This sequence encodes CAGSLRSGGGQETQYF.